This TCR beta chain derives from a study of OX40 agonist ivuxolimab in advanced cancers. Study background: One patient with hepatocellular carcinoma and two with cutaneous melanoma, three in all, had partial responses.

Profiling relied on immunoSEQ multiplex PCR, and the TCRdb table lists in-frame clones only, not all of them. Altogether 20,000 to 25,000 clones are present, around 83% being singletons, with the ten largest covering roughly 26%. Losses at the gene ends were 3 bases for V and 0 bases for J; bases not matched to a gene: 3. The germline gives CDR1 SGHVS, CDR2 FQNEAQ. The CDR3 is 15 residues long. The chain recombines TRBV7-8 with TRBJ1-1; 8 bases are shared with TRBD1. The TCR was taken from an adult with an advanced solid tumor such as melanoma, head and neck, liver or kidney cancer. Sample: CD4+ or CD8+ T cells sorted from blood, taken in a trial of the OX40 agonist ivuxolimab. The DNA of the CDR3 is TGTGCCAGCAGCTTGACAGGGGCCATGAACACTGAAGCTTTCTTT. As protein: CASSLTGAMNTEAFF.